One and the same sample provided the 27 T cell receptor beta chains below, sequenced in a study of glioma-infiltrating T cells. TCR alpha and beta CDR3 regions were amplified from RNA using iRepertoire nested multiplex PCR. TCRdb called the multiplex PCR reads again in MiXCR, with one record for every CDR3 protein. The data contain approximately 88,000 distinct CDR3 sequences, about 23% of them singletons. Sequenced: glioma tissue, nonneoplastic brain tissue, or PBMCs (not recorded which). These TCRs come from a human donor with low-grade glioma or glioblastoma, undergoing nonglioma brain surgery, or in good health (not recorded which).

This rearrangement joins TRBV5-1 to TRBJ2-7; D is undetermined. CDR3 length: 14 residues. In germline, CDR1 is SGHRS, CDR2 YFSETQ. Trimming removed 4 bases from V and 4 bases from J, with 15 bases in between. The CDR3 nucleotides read TGCGCCAGCAGCGGGGTCGACGTTGGGTACGAGCAGTACTTC. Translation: CASSGVDVGYEQYF.

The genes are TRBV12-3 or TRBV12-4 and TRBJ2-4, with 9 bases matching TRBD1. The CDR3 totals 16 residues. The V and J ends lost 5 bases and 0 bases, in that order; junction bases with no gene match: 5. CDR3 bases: TGTGCCAGCAGTCCCCGGGGACAGGGAGCCAAAAACATTCAGTACTTC. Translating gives CASSPRGQGAKNIQYF.

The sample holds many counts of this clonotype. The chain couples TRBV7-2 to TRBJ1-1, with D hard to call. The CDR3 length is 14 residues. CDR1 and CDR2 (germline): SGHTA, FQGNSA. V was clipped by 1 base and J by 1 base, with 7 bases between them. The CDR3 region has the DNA TGTGCCAGCAGCTTAGTTTTCCAGAACACTGAAGCTTTCTTT. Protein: CASSLVFQNTEAFF.

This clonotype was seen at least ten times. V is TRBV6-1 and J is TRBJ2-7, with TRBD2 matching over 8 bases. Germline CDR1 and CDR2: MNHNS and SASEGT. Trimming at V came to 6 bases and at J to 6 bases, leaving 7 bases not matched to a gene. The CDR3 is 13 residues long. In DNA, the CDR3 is TGTGCCAGCAGAGCGGGAGAAAATCTCGAGCAGTACTTC. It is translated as CASRAGENLEQYF.

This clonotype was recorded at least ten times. CDR3 protein: CASSQVSGNQPQHF. CDR3 DNA: TGTGCCAGCAGCCAAGTTTCTGGGAATCAGCCCCAGCATTTT. V usage is TRBV3-1 and J usage is TRBJ1-5, with D unclear. Trimming took 1 base from V and 4 from J, leaving 8 bases between them. Germline V gene lookup returns CDR1 LGHDT and CDR2 YNNKEL (reference sequence). There are 14 residues in the CDR3.

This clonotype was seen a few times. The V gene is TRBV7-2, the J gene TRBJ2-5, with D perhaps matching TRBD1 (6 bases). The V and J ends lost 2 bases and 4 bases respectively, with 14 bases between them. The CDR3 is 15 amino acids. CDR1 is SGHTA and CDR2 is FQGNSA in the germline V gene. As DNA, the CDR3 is TGTGCCAGCAGCTTATTGGGACACCCCTCAGAGACCCAGTACTTC. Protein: CASSLLGHPSETQYF. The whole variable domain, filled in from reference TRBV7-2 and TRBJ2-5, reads GAGVSQSPSNKVTEKGKDVELRCDPISGHTALYWYRQSLGQGLEFLIYFQGNSAPDKSGLPSDRFSAERTGGSVSTLTIQRTQQEDSAVYLCASSLLGHPSETQYFGPGTRLLVL.

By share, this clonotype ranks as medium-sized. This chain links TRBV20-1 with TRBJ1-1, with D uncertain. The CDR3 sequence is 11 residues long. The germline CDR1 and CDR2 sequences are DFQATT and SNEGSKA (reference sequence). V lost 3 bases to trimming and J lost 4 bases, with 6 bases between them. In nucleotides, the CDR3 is TGCAGTGCTAGTGCGAGCACTGAAGCTTTCTTT. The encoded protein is CSASASTEAFF.

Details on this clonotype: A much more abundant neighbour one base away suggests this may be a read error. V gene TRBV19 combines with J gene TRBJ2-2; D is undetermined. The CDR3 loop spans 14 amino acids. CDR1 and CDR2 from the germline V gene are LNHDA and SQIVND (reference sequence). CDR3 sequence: CASSINGFTWELFF. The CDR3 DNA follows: TGTGCCAGTAGTATTAACGGGTTCACCTGGGAGCTGTTTTTT. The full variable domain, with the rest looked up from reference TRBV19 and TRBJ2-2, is DGGITQSPKYLFRKEGQNVTLSCEQNLNHDAMYWYRQDPGQGLRLIYYSQIVNDFQKGDIAEGYSVSREKKESFPLTVTSAQKNPTAFYLCASSINGFTWELFFGEGSRLTVL.

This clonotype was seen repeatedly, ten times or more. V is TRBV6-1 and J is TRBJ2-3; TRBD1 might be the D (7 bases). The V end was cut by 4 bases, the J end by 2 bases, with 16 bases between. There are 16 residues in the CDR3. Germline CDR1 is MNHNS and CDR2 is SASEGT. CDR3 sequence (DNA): TGTGCCAGCAGTGGGAGTGGCGGGACAGACACAGATACGCAGTATTTT. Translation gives CASSGSGGTDTDTQYF.

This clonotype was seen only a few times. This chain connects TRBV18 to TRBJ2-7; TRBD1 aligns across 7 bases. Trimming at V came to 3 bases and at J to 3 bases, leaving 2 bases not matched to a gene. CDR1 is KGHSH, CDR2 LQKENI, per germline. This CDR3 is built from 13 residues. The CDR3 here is CASSPGQIYEQYF. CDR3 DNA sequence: TGTGCCAGCTCACCGGGACAGATCTACGAGCAGTACTTC.

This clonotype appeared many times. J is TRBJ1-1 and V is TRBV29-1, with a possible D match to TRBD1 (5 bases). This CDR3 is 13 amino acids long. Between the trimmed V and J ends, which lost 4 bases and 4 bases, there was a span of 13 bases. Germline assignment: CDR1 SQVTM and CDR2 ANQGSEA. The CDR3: CSVGFRGSTEAFF. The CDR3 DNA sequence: TGCAGCGTTGGGTTTCGGGGGTCCACTGAAGCTTTCTTT.

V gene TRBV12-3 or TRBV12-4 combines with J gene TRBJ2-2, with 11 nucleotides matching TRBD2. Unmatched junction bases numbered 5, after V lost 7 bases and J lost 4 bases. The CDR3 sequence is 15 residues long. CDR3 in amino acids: CASTTLAGGTGELFF. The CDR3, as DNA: TGTGCCAGCACCACCCTAGCGGGGGGCACCGGGGAGCTGTTTTTT.

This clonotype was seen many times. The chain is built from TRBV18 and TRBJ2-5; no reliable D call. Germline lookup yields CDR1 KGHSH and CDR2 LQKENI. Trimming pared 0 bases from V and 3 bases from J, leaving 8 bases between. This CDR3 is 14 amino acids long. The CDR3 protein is CASSPPQAEETQYF. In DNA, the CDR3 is TGTGCCAGCTCACCACCGCAGGCGGAAGAGACCCAGTACTTC.

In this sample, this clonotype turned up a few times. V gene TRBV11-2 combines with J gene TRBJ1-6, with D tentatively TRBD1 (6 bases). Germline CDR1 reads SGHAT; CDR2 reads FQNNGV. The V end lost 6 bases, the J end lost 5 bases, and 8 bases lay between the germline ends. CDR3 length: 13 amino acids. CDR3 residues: CASSYRDNSPLHF. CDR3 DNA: TGTGCCAGCAGTTACAGGGATAATTCACCCCTCCACTTT.

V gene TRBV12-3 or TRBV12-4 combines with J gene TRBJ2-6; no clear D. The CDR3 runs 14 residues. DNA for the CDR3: TGTGCTACCCCCGGTGACTCTGGGGCCAACGTCCTGACTTTC. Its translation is CATPGDSGANVLTF.

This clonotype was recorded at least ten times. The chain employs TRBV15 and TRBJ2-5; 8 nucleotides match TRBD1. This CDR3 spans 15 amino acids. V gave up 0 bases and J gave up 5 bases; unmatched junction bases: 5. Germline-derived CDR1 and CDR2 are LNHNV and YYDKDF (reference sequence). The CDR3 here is CATSREGTGGETQYF. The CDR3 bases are TGTGCCACCAGCAGAGAAGGGACAGGTGGCGAGACCCAGTACTTC.

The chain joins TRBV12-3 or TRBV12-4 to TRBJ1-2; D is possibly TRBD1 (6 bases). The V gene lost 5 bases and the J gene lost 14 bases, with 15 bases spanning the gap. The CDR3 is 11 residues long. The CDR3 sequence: CASSQGSAGTF. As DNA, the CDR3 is TGTGCCAGCAGTCAGGGGAGTGCTGGGACCTTC.

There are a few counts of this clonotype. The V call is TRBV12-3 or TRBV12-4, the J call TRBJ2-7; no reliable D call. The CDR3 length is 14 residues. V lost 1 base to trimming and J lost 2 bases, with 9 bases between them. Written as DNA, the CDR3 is TGTGCCAGCAGTTTAGATCGCTTCCCCTACGAGCAGTACTTC. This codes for CASSLDRFPYEQYF.

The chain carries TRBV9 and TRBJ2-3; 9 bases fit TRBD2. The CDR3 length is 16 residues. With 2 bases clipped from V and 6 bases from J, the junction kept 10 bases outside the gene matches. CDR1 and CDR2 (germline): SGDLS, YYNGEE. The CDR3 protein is CASSVYFSGSADTQYF. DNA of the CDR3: TGTGCCAGCAGCGTGTACTTTAGCGGGAGTGCGGATACGCAGTATTTT. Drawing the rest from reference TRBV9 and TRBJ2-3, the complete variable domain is DSGVTQTPKHLITATGQRVTLRCSPRSGDLSVYWYQQSLDQGLQFLIQYYNGEERAKGNILERFSAQQFPDLHSELNLSSLELGDSALYFCASSVYFSGSADTQYFGPGTRLTVL.

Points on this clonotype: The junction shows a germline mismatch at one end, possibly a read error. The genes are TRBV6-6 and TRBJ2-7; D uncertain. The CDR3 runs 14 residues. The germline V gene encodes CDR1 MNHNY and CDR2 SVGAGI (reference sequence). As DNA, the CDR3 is TGTTCCAGCATTTACTCTCGCGGCCCCTCCGAGCAGTCCTTC. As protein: CSSIYSRGPSEQSF.

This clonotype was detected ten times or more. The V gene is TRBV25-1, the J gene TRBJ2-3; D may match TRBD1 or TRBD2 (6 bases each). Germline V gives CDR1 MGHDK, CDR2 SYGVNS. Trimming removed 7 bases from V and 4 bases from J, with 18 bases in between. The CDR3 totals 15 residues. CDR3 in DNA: TGTGCCAGCACGGTTGGCAGGGGAGGCCCAGATACGCAGTATTTT. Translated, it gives CASTVGRGGPDTQYF.

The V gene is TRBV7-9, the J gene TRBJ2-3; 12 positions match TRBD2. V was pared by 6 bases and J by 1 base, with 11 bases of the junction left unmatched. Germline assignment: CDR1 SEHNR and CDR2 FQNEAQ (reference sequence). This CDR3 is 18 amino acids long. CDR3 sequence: CASRQTSGRTLGTDTQYF. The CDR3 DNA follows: TGTGCCAGCAGACAAACTAGCGGGAGGACCTTGGGCACAGATACGCAGTATTTT.

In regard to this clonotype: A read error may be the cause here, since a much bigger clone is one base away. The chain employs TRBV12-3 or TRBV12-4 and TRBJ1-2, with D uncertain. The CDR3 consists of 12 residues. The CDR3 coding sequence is TGTGCCGGCAGCATGAATGACTATGGCTACACCTTC. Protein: CAGSMNDYGYTF.

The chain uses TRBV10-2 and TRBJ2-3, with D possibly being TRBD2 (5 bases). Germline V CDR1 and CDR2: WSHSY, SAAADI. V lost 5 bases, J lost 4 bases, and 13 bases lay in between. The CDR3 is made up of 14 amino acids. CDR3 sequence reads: CASSMSGFADTQYF. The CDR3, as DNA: TGCGCCAGCAGTATGTCGGGGTTCGCAGATACGCAGTATTTT.

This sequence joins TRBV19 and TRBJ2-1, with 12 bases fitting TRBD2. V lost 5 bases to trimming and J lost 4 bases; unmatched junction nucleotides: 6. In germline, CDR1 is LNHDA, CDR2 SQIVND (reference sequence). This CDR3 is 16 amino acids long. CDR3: CASSVLAGGGYNEQFF. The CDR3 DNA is TGTGCCAGTAGTGTACTAGCGGGGGGAGGATACAATGAGCAGTTCTTC. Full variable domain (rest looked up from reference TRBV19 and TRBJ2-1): DGGITQSPKYLFRKEGQNVTLSCEQNLNHDAMYWYRQDPGQGLRLIYYSQIVNDFQKGDIAEGYSVSREKKESFPLTVTSAQKNPTAFYLCASSVLAGGGYNEQFFGPGTRLTVL.

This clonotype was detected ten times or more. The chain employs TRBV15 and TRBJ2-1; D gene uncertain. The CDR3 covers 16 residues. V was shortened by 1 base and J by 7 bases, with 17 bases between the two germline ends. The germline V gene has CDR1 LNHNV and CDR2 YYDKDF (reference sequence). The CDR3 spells CATSRVTAPTVNEQFF. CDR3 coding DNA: TGTGCCACCAGCAGAGTAACAGCGCCCACCGTAAATGAGCAGTTCTTC.

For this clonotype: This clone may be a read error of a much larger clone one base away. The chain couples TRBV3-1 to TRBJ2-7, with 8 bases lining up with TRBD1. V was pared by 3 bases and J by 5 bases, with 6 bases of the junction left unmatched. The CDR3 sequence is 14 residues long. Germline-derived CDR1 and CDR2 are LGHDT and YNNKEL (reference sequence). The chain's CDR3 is CASSHGDRYNEQYF. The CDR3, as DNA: TGTGCCAGCAGCCACGGGGACAGGTACAACGAGCAGTACTTC.